This T cell receptor beta chain was obtained from a study of blood T cell repertoires in COVID-19. Study-level information: Sites in the United States, Italy and Spain provided acute and convalescent COVID-19 samples. T cells, B-cell-depleted T cells, or PBMCs provided the cDNA or gDNA that served as material.

The protocol was immunoSEQ multiplex PCR, while the TCRdb copy is restricted to in-frame clones and leaves out a portion. The table lists approximately 440,000 clones, about nine tenths of them singletons. Germline V gene sequence: CDR1 SQVTM, CDR2 ANQGSEA. CDR3 length equals 15 residues. The V gene lost 6 bases and the J gene lost 3 bases, with 20 bases spanning the gap. Sequenced sample: PBMCs or T cells enriched from blood (not recorded which). The receptor's source is a man aged 18-30 years who had recovered from COVID-19. The genes are TRBV29-1 and TRBJ1-1, with D uncertain. The CDR3 DNA reads as TGCAGCGTAGAAAGGTCCGGGGTTAGGGACACTGAAGCTTTCTTT. Protein: CSVERSGVRDTEAFF.